These 32 T cell receptor beta chains came from one sample sequenced in a study of shared clonotypes between healthy human individuals. Repertoires were generated with immunoSEQ multiplex PCR, while TCRdb's copy carries only in-frame clones and drops some. The sample carries approximately 2.5 million clones, approximately 94% recorded once. What was sequenced was naive CD4+ T cells from PBMCs. The subset was: CD45RA+ positively selected. Every receptor here comes from a man aged 18 to 29 in good health. Some clones in this sample may be carry-over from other donors' samples.

The J gene is TRBJ2-5, the V gene TRBV18; 8 bases match TRBD2. CDR3 length: 15 amino acids. Losses at the gene ends were 2 bases for V and 2 bases for J; bases not matched to a gene: 4. Germline-derived CDR1 and CDR2 are KGHSH and LQKENI. CDR3 in amino acids: CASSPFPSGQETQYF. In DNA, the CDR3 is TGTGCCAGCTCACCATTCCCTAGCGGGCAAGAGACCCAGTACTTC.

This clone was seen only once. This specimen includes other DNA sequences encoding the same CDR3. The chain has TRBV6-5 and TRBJ1-2; D gene unclear. Germline CDR1 MNHEY, CDR2 SVGAGI. The CDR3 consists of 14 residues. With 0 bases removed from V and 1 base from J, the gap between germline ends came to 6 bases. CDR3 sequence: CASSYSFSNYGYTF. The CDR3 bases are TGTGCCAGCAGTTACTCGTTCAGTAACTATGGCTACACCTTC.

This clone was counted a single time. This chain links TRBV14 with TRBJ2-7; D is undetermined. The CDR3 consists of 14 residues. CDR1 is SGHDN, CDR2 FVKESK, per germline. V gave up 4 bases and J gave up 2 bases, with 12 bases separating them. CDR3 amino acids: CASSPQVGTYEQYF. CDR3 DNA: TGTGCCAGCAGCCCCCAAGTGGGAACCTACGAGCAGTACTTC.

This chain connects TRBV7-9 to TRBJ2-7; D perhaps matches TRBD1 (7 bases). Germline V CDR1 and CDR2: SEHNR, FQNEAQ (reference sequence). V was trimmed by 4 bases and J by 4 bases, leaving 14 bases between them. The CDR3 sequence is 14 residues long. The CDR3 loop is CASSSGGPYYEQYF. CDR3 DNA: TGTGCCAGCAGCTCAGGGGGGCCTTATTACGAGCAGTACTTC.

This rearrangement joins TRBV6-6 to TRBJ1-2; D ambiguous. The CDR3 is made up of 11 amino acids. Between the trimmed V and J ends, which lost 7 bases and 7 bases, there was a span of 10 bases. Germline-derived CDR1 and CDR2 are MNHNY and SVGAGI (reference sequence). DNA for the CDR3: TGTGCCAGCAAGGAAGAAAGTGGCTACACCTTC. Translation gives CASKEESGYTF.

This clone was observed a single time. The V call is TRBV2, the J call TRBJ2-3, with 10 bases identical to TRBD2. This CDR3 has 15 amino acids. Per germline, CDR1 SNHLY and CDR2 FYNNEI. The J segment lost 5 bases and the V segment lost 9 bases, leaving 11 bases of the junction unmatched. CDR3 amino acids: CARGRARLAGDTQYF. The CDR3 DNA reads as TGTGCCAGAGGGCGTGCAAGACTAGCGGGAGATACGCAGTATTTT.

The V gene is TRBV7-3, the J gene TRBJ2-1; tentative D call: TRBD2 (6 bases). V was shortened by 2 bases and J by 7 bases, with 15 bases between the two germline ends. CDR1 is SGHTA, CDR2 FQGTGA, per germline. The CDR3 runs to 15 residues. DNA for the CDR3: TGTGCCAGCAGCTTACAGGCGGGAACATTTAATGAGCAGTTCTTC. Translated, it gives CASSLQAGTFNEQFF.

The chain carries TRBV27 and TRBJ2-6, with D perhaps matching TRBD1 (5 bases). The CDR3 sequence is 15 residues long. Trimming left V 5 bases short and J 5 bases short, with 13 bases between. Germline loops: CDR1 MNHEY, CDR2 SMNVEV (reference sequence). Here the CDR3 reads CASSLTGWWANVLTF. The CDR3, as DNA: TGTGCCAGCAGTCTTACAGGCTGGTGGGCCAACGTCCTGACTTTC.

The chain links TRBV30 to TRBJ1-2, with 7 bases matching TRBD1. Germline-derived CDR1 and CDR2 are GTSNPN and SVGIG (reference sequence). The CDR3 has 15 residues. Trimming at V came to 3 bases and at J to 8 bases, leaving 15 bases not matched to a gene. The CDR3 nucleotides are TGTGCCTGGAGGAGAAGGGGGCACGAACTTGGGGGCTACACCTTC. This translates into CAWRRRGHELGGYTF.

This clone was recorded once. CDR3 amino acids: CAISDRGQGENIQYF. CDR3 DNA: TGTGCCATCAGTGATAGGGGACAGGGCGAAAACATTCAGTACTTC. The chain combines TRBV10-3 with TRBJ2-4; 9 bases fit TRBD1. The ends lost 3 bases at V and 5 bases at J; junction bases unmatched: 5. The CDR3 spans 15 residues. Germline loops: CDR1 ENHRY, CDR2 SYGVKD.

This chain joins TRBV6-6 and TRBJ2-1; D remains unclear. CDR1 MNHNY and CDR2 SVGAGI come from the germline V gene (reference sequence). The CDR3 is 11 amino acids. The germline V and J ends were trimmed by 2 bases and 8 bases, with 4 bases remaining between them. This CDR3 reads CASSYNDEQFF. The CDR3 nucleotides read TGTGCCAGCAGTTACAATGATGAGCAGTTCTTC.

This CDR3 reads CASSEGAWFKAFF. CDR3 bases: TGTGCCAGCAGTGAGGGTGCGTGGTTCAAAGCTTTCTTT. The chain combines TRBV2 with TRBJ1-1; D is uncertain. The CDR3 totals 13 residues. The germline V gene encodes CDR1 SNHLY and CDR2 FYNNEI. The V and J ends lost 3 bases and 9 bases respectively, with 14 bases between them.

This chain links TRBV25-1 with TRBJ1-4, with no clear D. Germline CDR1 is MGHDK and CDR2 is SYGVNS. Trimming left V 3 bases short and J 2 bases short, with 10 bases between. CDR3 size: 15 residues. The CDR3 coding sequence is TGTGCCAGCAGTGATCTCACAGTGACTAATGAAAAACTGTTTTTT. It encodes CASSDLTVTNEKLFF.

The chain has TRBV6-5 and TRBJ1-5; a weak D match, TRBD1 (5 bases). CDR1 MNHEY and CDR2 SVGAGI come from the germline V gene. Trimming pared 4 bases from V and 4 bases from J, leaving 8 bases between. The CDR3 is 13 amino acids. The CDR3 sequence is CASSLTENQPQHF. The CDR3 nucleotides are TGTGCCAGCAGTTTGACAGAGAATCAGCCCCAGCATTTT.

V gene TRBV9 combines with J gene TRBJ2-2; tentative D call: TRBD1 (7 bases). CDR3 length: 15 residues. Germline CDR1 is SGDLS and CDR2 is YYNGEE. Trimming took 6 bases from V and 1 from J, leaving 13 bases between them. This chain's CDR3 is CASTRGTENTGELFF. The CDR3 bases are TGTGCCAGCACCCGGGGGACAGAGAACACCGGGGAGCTGTTTTTT.

This chain connects TRBV5-1 to TRBJ2-5; 12 bases align to TRBD2. The CDR3 totals 15 residues. Losses at the gene ends were 2 bases for V and 5 bases for J; bases not matched to a gene: 4. Per germline, CDR1 SGHRS and CDR2 YFSETQ. The CDR3 reads CASSFTTSGSETQYF. The CDR3 region has the DNA TGCGCCAGCAGCTTCACGACTAGCGGGAGCGAGACCCAGTACTTC.

This chain connects TRBV19 to TRBJ2-3; TRBD1 might be the D (6 bases). Germline assignment: CDR1 LNHDA and CDR2 SQIVND (reference sequence). Trimming removed 5 bases at V and 7 bases at J, with 19 bases between. This CDR3 is built from 15 residues. CDR3 region: CASSVPTGTPNTQYF. DNA for the CDR3: TGTGCCAGTAGTGTGCCGACGGGGACACCAAATACGCAGTATTTT.

The CDR3 region is CASSVRRDLSYNEQFF. The CDR3 nucleotides read TGTGCCAGCAGCGTCCGCCGGGACCTCTCCTACAATGAGCAGTTCTTC. The V and J genes are TRBV11-2 and TRBJ2-1; D is possibly TRBD1 or TRBD2 (5 bases each). Trimming cost V 5 bases and J 0 bases, with 14 bases left between them. The germline V gene has CDR1 SGHAT and CDR2 FQNNGV. This CDR3 region has 16 residues.

The chain has TRBV28 and TRBJ2-7; 13 positions match TRBD2. In germline, CDR1 is MDHEN, CDR2 SYDVKM. There are 21 residues in the CDR3. The junction had 24 bases not matched to a gene; V was cut back by 4 bases and J by 6 bases. CDR3 nucleotide sequence: TGTGCCAGCAGTTCCGCTCGACAGGTTATGCAACTAGCGGGAGGGTGGCGCGAGCAGTACTTC. This gives the protein CASSSARQVMQLAGGWREQYF.

The gene calls are TRBV6-5 and TRBJ1-1; 7 bases are a match to TRBD1. Germline V gene lookup returns CDR1 MNHEY and CDR2 SVGAGI. The CDR3 runs 14 residues. After removal of 3 bases from V and 4 bases from J, the junction contained 5 bases not matched to a gene. CDR3: CASSYDRDITEAFF. CDR3 nucleotides: TGTGCCAGCAGTTATGACAGGGACATCACTGAAGCTTTCTTT.

This chain links TRBV5-6 with TRBJ2-5; the D gene is possibly TRBD1 (5 bases). Trimming left V 0 bases short and J 4 bases short, with 10 bases between. The CDR3 has 14 amino acids. The germline CDR1 and CDR2 sequences are SGHDT and YYEEEE. For the CDR3, the DNA is TGTGCCAGCAGCTTGGAGGGGCTTGCAGAGACCCAGTACTTC. This gives the protein CASSLEGLAETQYF.

The chain joins TRBV20-1 to TRBJ2-7; TRBD2 is a possible D gene (7 bases). The V gene's germline CDR1 is DFQATT and CDR2 SNEGSKA (reference sequence). The CDR3 extends over 11 amino acids. The CDR3 sequence: CSSGGPTEQYF. Here the CDR3 DNA reads TGCAGCTCCGGGGGGCCCACCGAGCAGTACTTC.

The V gene is TRBV6-1, the J gene TRBJ1-2, with 11 bases fitting TRBD1. CDR1 is MNHNS and CDR2 is SASEGT in the germline V gene. Unmatched junction bases numbered 7, after V lost 6 bases and J lost 4 bases. The CDR3 contains 15 residues. CDR3 bases: TGTGCCAGCAGGAGGACAGGGGGCGGAGGCTATGGCTACACCTTC. Amino acid sequence: CASRRTGGGGYGYTF.

V gene TRBV6-6 combines with J gene TRBJ1-1; unclear D gene. The V and J ends lost 9 bases and 0 bases respectively, with 17 bases between them. CDR1 is MNHNY and CDR2 is SVGAGI in the germline V gene (reference sequence). The CDR3 is 15 residues long. The CDR3 here is CASTPSRHLNTEAFF. The CDR3 region has the DNA TGTGCCAGTACCCCTTCGCGGCACTTGAACACTGAAGCTTTCTTT.

The CDR3 nucleotides are TGTGCCAGCAGTGTAGACGGTGTTGAGGAGTTCTACGAGCAGTACTTC. Translating gives CASSVDGVEEFYEQYF. The rearrangement joins TRBV27 to TRBJ2-7; D unclear. V was pared by 5 bases and J by 3 bases, with 20 bases between. Germline assignment: CDR1 MNHEY and CDR2 SMNVEV (reference sequence). This CDR3 has 16 amino acids.

The gene calls are TRBV25-1 and TRBJ2-3; D is possibly TRBD1 or TRBD2 (6 bases each). The CDR3 totals 13 residues. The V end was cut by 4 bases, the J end by 8 bases, with 13 bases between. The V gene's germline CDR1 is MGHDK and CDR2 SYGVNS. The CDR3 reads CASSAYEGGTQYF. DNA of the CDR3: TGTGCCAGCAGTGCCTACGAGGGGGGTACGCAGTATTTT. The whole variable domain, remainder taken from reference TRBV25-1 and TRBJ2-3, is EADIYQTPRYLVIGTGKKITLECSQTMGHDKMYWYQQDPGMELHLIHYSYGVNSTEKGDLSSESTVSRIRTEHFPLTLESARPSHTSQYLCASSAYEGGTQYFGPGTRLTVL.

The V and J genes are TRBV6-1 and TRBJ1-2; unclear D gene. Per the germline V gene, CDR1 is MNHNS and CDR2 is SASEGT. Trimming shortened V by 2 bases and J by 0 bases, and 19 bases separated the two germline ends. The CDR3 runs to 18 residues. The CDR3 region is CASSEPKTAGHANYGYTF. CDR3 DNA: TGTGCCAGCAGTGAACCGAAAACAGCAGGCCATGCTAACTATGGCTACACCTTC.

The rearrangement uses TRBV29-1 and TRBJ2-3, with D hard to call. Germline CDR1 reads SQVTM; CDR2 reads ANQGSEA. This CDR3 contains 13 residues. Deletions cut 7 bases from V and 2 bases from J, with 13 bases between. The CDR3 reads CSGLLSLTDTQYF. The CDR3 DNA is TGCAGCGGTCTTTTGAGCCTCACAGATACGCAGTATTTT.

The gene calls are TRBV5-8 and TRBJ2-3; TRBD2 is a possible D gene (5 bases). The CDR3 is made up of 14 amino acids. In germline, CDR1 is SGHTS, CDR2 YDEGEE. V dropped 1 base and J dropped 0 bases, with 6 bases sitting between them. Written as DNA, the CDR3 is TGTGCCAGCAGCTTGTCGGGGAGCACAGATACGCAGTATTTT. Translated: CASSLSGSTDTQYF. The full variable domain, in which reference TRBV5-8 and TRBJ2-3 provide the parts outside the CDR3, is EAGVTQSPTHLIKTRGQQATLRCSPISGHTSVYWYQQALGLGLQFLLWYDEGEERNRGNFPPRFSGRQFPNYSSELNVNALELEDSALYLCASSLSGSTDTQYFGPGTRLTVL.

This clone appeared a single time. This chain uses TRBV5-1 with TRBJ1-1, with 11 bases identical to TRBD1. The CDR3 sequence is 15 residues long. Germline V lookup: CDR1 SGHRS, CDR2 YFSETQ. V gave up 5 bases and J gave up 4 bases; unmatched junction bases: 7. The CDR3 DNA is TGCGCCAGCAGTTGGACAGGGGGCAAGAGCACTGAAGCTTTCTTT. As protein: CASSWTGGKSTEAFF.

The gene calls are TRBV5-1 and TRBJ1-2; maybe TRBD1 (5 bases). CDR1 is SGHRS, CDR2 YFSETQ, per germline. The V end lost 3 bases, the J end lost 6 bases, and 18 bases lay between the germline ends. This CDR3 spans 15 amino acids. CDR3 bases: TGCGCCAGCAGCTCGTTAGACAGCCGGGTTGATGGCTACACCTTC. Translating gives CASSSLDSRVDGYTF.

Note on this clone: The junction departs from germline at one end; a sequencing error may be responsible. The chain is built from TRBV28 and TRBJ2-4; the match to TRBD1 covers 7 bases. Per the germline V gene, CDR1 is MDHEN and CDR2 is SYDVKM. The CDR3 extends over 12 amino acids. CDR3 amino acids: CASSFARGPSDF. The DNA for the CDR3 is TGTGCCAGCAGTTTTGCTAGGGGGCCCTCGGACTTC.